This is a list of T cell receptor beta chains from one sample in a study of T cells in Graves' hyperthyroidism and ophthalmopathy. TCRdb independently ran MiXCR on the multiplex PCR reads; one entry per CDR3 protein. This table holds hundreds of thousands of distinct CDR3 sequences, 15% to 20% found once. Input material: blood. The receptors come from a woman between 18 and 29 years old with Graves' hyperthyroidism. Both conserved end residues are part of each CDR3. D genes are given only for firm matches. The size field is filled for only some rows; it gives once, few, many or a size class.

D	size	V	J	CDR3	DNA
.	many	TRBV11-2	TRBJ2-1	CASSLDLRNEQFF	TGTGCCAGCAGCTTAGATTTAAGGAATGAGCAGTTCTTC
TRBD2	few	TRBV25-1	TRBJ2-5	CASSESKIAGGQRPETQYF	TGTGCCAGCAGTGAATCGAAGATAGCGGGAGGGCAGAGGCCAGAGACCCAGTACTTC
.	few	TRBV15	TRBJ1-2	CATSRVRGGYTF	TGTGCCACCAGCAGAGTCAGGGGTGGCTACACCTTC
TRBD1	many	TRBV12-3/TRBV12-4	TRBJ2-3	CASSPGGGKGTDTQYF	TGTGCCAGCAGTCCAGGGGGCGGGAAAGGAACAGATACGCAGTATTTT
TRBD1	many	TRBV28	TRBJ2-7	CASSLWDRDQFYEQYF	TGTGCCAGCAGTTTATGGGACAGGGATCAATTCTACGAGCAGTACTTC
TRBD1	many	TRBV2	TRBJ2-1	CASSEGQGAYNEQFF	TGTGCCAGCAGTGAGGGACAGGGAGCCTACAATGAGCAGTTCTTC
.	many	TRBV7-2	TRBJ2-3	CASSQQSGTDTQYF	TGTGCCAGCAGCCAACAGAGCGGCACAGATACGCAGTATTTT
.	once	TRBV4-3	TRBJ1-2	CASSQASTFGYGYTF	TGCGCCAGCAGCCAAGCGTCTACTTTCGGCTATGGCTACACCTTC
TRBD1	many	TRBV2	TRBJ1-2	CASRKGQIQGYGYTF	TGTGCCAGCAGGAAGGGACAGATTCAGGGCTATGGCTACACCTTC
.	many	TRBV6-1	TRBJ2-3	CASSTLGRSTDTQYF	TGTGCCAGCAGTACCTTGGGGCGCAGCACAGATACGCAGTATTTT
.	few	TRBV18	TRBJ2-5	CASSPRGLASIEETQYF	TGTGCCAGCTCACCACGAGGTCTAGCTAGTATTGAAGAGACCCAGTACTTC
TRBD2	many	TRBV12-3/TRBV12-4	TRBJ2-5	CASSLRGLAGETQYF	TGTGCCAGCAGTTTGCGGGGACTAGCAGGAGAGACCCAGTACTTC
TRBD1	.	TRBV27	TRBJ2-3	CASSLGQDLFTDTQYF	TGTGCCAGCAGTCTGGGACAGGACCTTTTCACAGATACGCAGTATTTT
TRBD2	few	TRBV6-2/TRBV6-3	TRBJ2-3	CASSWGGLYPDTQYF	TGTGCCAGCAGTTGGGGGGGGTTGTATCCAGATACGCAGTATTTT
TRBD2	few	TRBV7-9	TRBJ2-6	CASSLSRLAGGRRSSGANVLTF	TGTGCCAGCAGCTTATCCAGACTAGCGGGAGGCCGACGAAGCTCTGGGGCCAACGTCCTGACTTTC
.	many	TRBV11-2	TRBJ2-3	CASSLDSRARGTDTQYF	TGTGCCAGCAGCTTAGATTCCAGGGCCAGAGGTACAGATACGCAGTATTTT
TRBD1	.	TRBV20-1	TRBJ2-2	CSARAGQGNTGELFF	TGCAGTGCTAGGGCGGGACAGGGAAACACCGGGGAGCTGTTTTTT
TRBD1	many	TRBV4-3	TRBJ1-5	CASSPGQGAQPQHF	TGCGCCAGCAGCCCAGGACAGGGGGCTCAGCCCCAGCATTTT